Presented here are 21 T cell receptor beta chains from one specimen sequenced in a study of CD8 T cell repertoires and HIV-1 epitope variants. These receptors have no identified antigens. TCRdb's table, derived via immunoSEQ multiplex PCR, lists solely in-frame clones and lacks some. The sample yields approximately 4,900 clones, 50% to 70% seen once. Source material: cultured CD8+ T cells derived from PBMCs. Receptors were obtained from a male donor with HIV.

The chain combines TRBV6-5 with TRBJ2-7; D is uncertain. The CDR3 loop spans 14 amino acids. Trimming stripped 5 bases from V and 2 bases from J, with 13 bases between. The V gene's germline CDR1 is MNHEY and CDR2 SVGAGI. The CDR3 loop is CASSEGAGPYEQYF. As DNA, the CDR3 is TGTGCCAGCAGTGAAGGAGCAGGTCCCTACGAGCAGTACTTC.

This clone ranks as medium-sized. The rearrangement joins TRBV11-2 to TRBJ1-3, with D possibly TRBD1 on 5 matching bases. The V and J ends lost 3 bases and 0 bases respectively, with 15 bases between them. The germline V gene encodes CDR1 SGHAT and CDR2 FQNNGV. The CDR3 totals 17 residues. In nucleotides, the CDR3 is TGTGCCAGCAGCTTCCCCTCGCAGGGTAACTCTGGAAACACCATATATTTT. Its translation: CASSFPSQGNSGNTIYF.

V is TRBV7-9 and J is TRBJ2-1; D is undetermined. The CDR3 sequence is 13 residues long. Trimming removed 3 bases from V and 3 bases from J, with 6 bases in between. The germline gives CDR1 SEHNR, CDR2 FQNEAQ (reference sequence). DNA for the CDR3: TGTGCCAGCAGCTTGGACGGCTACAATGAGCAGTTCTTC. This codes for CASSLDGYNEQFF.

The genes are TRBV7-9 and TRBJ1-2, with a weak D call TRBD1 (6 bases). The germline gives CDR1 SEHNR, CDR2 FQNEAQ (reference sequence). Trimming cost V 5 bases and J 4 bases, with 11 bases left between them. The CDR3 totals 13 residues. CDR3 loop: CASSPTGSYGYTF. In nucleotides, the CDR3 is TGTGCCAGCAGCCCGACAGGTAGCTATGGCTACACCTTC.

The genes are TRBV5-8 and TRBJ2-1, with D possibly being TRBD1 (5 bases). CDR1 and CDR2 (germline): SGHTS, YDEGEE. The germline V and J ends were trimmed by 2 bases and 10 bases, with 16 bases remaining between them. This CDR3 has 14 amino acids. For the CDR3, the DNA is TGTGCCAGCAGCTTCGGGCAGGGCCTTGGGGAGCAGTTCTTC. Residues: CASSFGQGLGEQFF.

The genes are TRBV4-1 and TRBJ1-1; tentative D call: TRBD1 (5 bases). The CDR3 runs to 13 residues. Trimming took off 1 base at V and 4 bases at J, with 7 bases between the two ends. CDR1 and CDR2 (germline): MGHRA, YSYEKL. The CDR3 sequence: CASSQGGATEAFF. The CDR3 DNA sequence: TGCGCCAGCAGCCAAGGTGGGGCCACTGAAGCTTTCTTT.

The V gene is TRBV27, the J gene TRBJ1-4, with D hard to call. This CDR3 comprises 14 residues. CDR1 and CDR2 from the germline V gene are MNHEY and SMNVEV (reference sequence). V lost 2 bases and J 4 bases, leaving 8 bases between the germline ends. The CDR3 reads CASSLREGNEKLFF. The CDR3 DNA is TGTGCCAGCAGTTTAAGGGAGGGTAATGAAAAACTGTTTTTT.

The chain recombines TRBV28 with TRBJ2-1; no clear D. CDR3 size: 15 residues. Germline V gene lookup returns CDR1 MDHEN and CDR2 SYDVKM. The V and J ends lost 6 bases and 5 bases respectively, with 17 bases between them. CDR3 region: CASSPDQVLDNEQFF. The CDR3 DNA reads as TGTGCCAGCAGCCCTGACCAGGTTCTAGACAATGAGCAGTTCTTC.

The rearrangement joins TRBV28 to TRBJ2-7, with 7 bases matching TRBD1. The length of the CDR3 is 15 residues. The germline V gene has CDR1 MDHEN and CDR2 SYDVKM. With V trimmed by 8 bases and J by 6 bases, 16 bases remained unmatched. Written as DNA, the CDR3 is TGTGCCAGCCGGATTGAACAGGGGCCCAATCGCGAGCAGTACTTC. It codes for CASRIEQGPNREQYF.

The chain carries TRBV27 and TRBJ2-2; 9 nucleotides match TRBD2. Germline V gene sequence: CDR1 MNHEY, CDR2 SMNVEV (reference sequence). This CDR3 region has 15 residues. V lost 6 bases, J lost 5 bases, and 7 bases stayed unmatched. Here the CDR3 reads CASSDKAGGTGELFF. The CDR3 DNA reads as TGTGCCAGCAGCGACAAAGCGGGGGGAACCGGGGAGCTGTTTTTT.

The rearrangement links TRBV19 to TRBJ2-4; 11 bases agree with TRBD2. Germline V CDR1 and CDR2: LNHDA, SQIVND (reference sequence). The CDR3 has 18 residues. Trimming at V came to 7 bases and at J to 5 bases, leaving 16 bases not matched to a gene. CDR3 sequence (DNA): TGTGCCAGTAACGATCGGAGGTGGGGGGGACTAGCGGAAAACATTCAGTACTTC. It encodes CASNDRRWGGLAENIQYF.

The chain couples TRBV10-1 to TRBJ2-7; 11 bases are shared with TRBD2. This CDR3 is built from 16 residues. CDR1 is WNHNN, CDR2 SYGVQD, per germline (reference sequence). The junction had 4 bases not matched to a gene; V was cut back by 0 bases and J by 3 bases. Here the CDR3 reads CASSESTSGDHYEQYF. The CDR3 region has the DNA TGCGCCAGCAGTGAGTCGACTAGCGGGGATCACTACGAGCAGTACTTC.

The V and J genes are TRBV5-6 and TRBJ2-7; D is undetermined. The ends were cut back, 3 bases at V and 4 bases at J, with 17 bases in the middle. Germline V gene lookup returns CDR1 SGHDT and CDR2 YYEEEE. The CDR3 is 15 residues long. The CDR3, as DNA: TGTGCCAGCAGCTGGTCCGAAAATATGGTGTACGAGCAGTACTTC. Its protein product is CASSWSENMVYEQYF.

In this sample, this clone turned up once. V gene TRBV6-6 combines with J gene TRBJ2-7; possible D gene TRBD2, 6 bases. From germline, CDR1 is MNHNY and CDR2 SVGAGI (reference sequence). The CDR3 totals 14 residues. Trimming took off 0 bases at V and 6 bases at J, with 12 bases between the two ends. The CDR3 here is CASSYSQGGSEQYF. CDR3 bases: TGTGCCAGCAGTTACTCCCAGGGAGGTTCCGAGCAGTACTTC.

The rearrangement links TRBV29-1 to TRBJ2-3; perhaps TRBD1 as D (5 bases). The length of the CDR3 is 15 residues. Deletions cut 0 bases from V and 2 bases from J, with 12 bases between. The germline gives CDR1 SQVTM, CDR2 ANQGSEA. CDR3 DNA: TGCAGCGTTGAAGATCCGGGCAGGGCCACAGATACGCAGTATTTT. This sequence encodes CSVEDPGRATDTQYF.

This clone has just a few counts. The V gene is TRBV27, the J gene TRBJ2-2; 13 nucleotides line up with TRBD2. Germline-derived CDR1 and CDR2 are MNHEY and SMNVEV (reference sequence). V dropped 6 bases and J dropped 5; count of bases not matched to a gene: 21. The length of the CDR3 is 21 residues. The DNA for the CDR3 is TGTGCCAGCAGATCCACCACCACTAGCGGGGGGGCCTCTGGACTAACCGGGGAGCTGTTTTTT. Protein product: CASRSTTTSGGASGLTGELFF.

V usage is TRBV7-8 and J usage is TRBJ2-1, with a possible D match to TRBD1 (6 bases). Trimming pared 5 bases from V and 6 bases from J, leaving 14 bases between. CDR1 is SGHVS and CDR2 is FQNEAQ in the germline V gene. This CDR3 has 14 amino acids. The CDR3 sequence: CASSRWDTPNEQFF. In DNA form, the CDR3 reads TGTGCCAGCAGCCGGTGGGACACCCCCAATGAGCAGTTCTTC.

The chain recombines TRBV9 with TRBJ2-2; TRBD2 might be the D (8 bases). Trimming took 0 bases from V and 8 from J, leaving 14 bases between them. CDR3 size: 15 residues. The germline CDR1 and CDR2 sequences are SGDLS and YYNGEE. CDR3 region: CASSVAGGGVGELFF. The CDR3 nucleotides are TGTGCCAGCAGCGTAGCGGGAGGGGGCGTTGGGGAGCTGTTTTTT.

A single count supports this clone. V and J are TRBV4-3 and TRBJ1-3, with no clear D. The CDR3 is made up of 15 amino acids. V was cut by 0 bases and J by 0 bases, with 6 bases left in between. Germline V lookup: CDR1 LGHNA, CDR2 YSLEER. DNA for the CDR3: TGCGCCAGCAGCCAAGACACTAACTCTGGAAACACCATATATTTT. It is translated as CASSQDTNSGNTIYF.

The rearrangement joins TRBV28 to TRBJ2-7, with D hard to call. CDR1 and CDR2 from the germline V gene are MDHEN and SYDVKM. With 3 bases removed from V and 4 bases from J, the gap between germline ends came to 4 bases. The CDR3 contains 11 residues. The CDR3, as DNA: TGTGCCAGCAGTTTTAAATACGAGCAGTACTTC. Translated: CASSFKYEQYF.

The chain employs TRBV4-1 and TRBJ2-5; 7 bases line up with TRBD1. The CDR3 extends over 14 amino acids. Germline lookup yields CDR1 MGHRA and CDR2 YSYEKL. Germline trimming cut 2 bases from V and 3 bases from J; bases unmatched to any gene: 3. The CDR3 sequence: CASSQIQGKETQYF. The DNA of the CDR3 is TGCGCCAGCAGCCAAATACAGGGGAAAGAGACCCAGTACTTC.